Listed here is a single T cell receptor beta chain. Its target is not known. The entry originates in a study of cytomegalovirus exposure and HLA in healthy donors. The study's findings and limits: An observed cluster of highly shared sequence variants was recorded as a likely sequencing artifact. Presence/absence analyses took donor sequencing depth as roughly uniform. Compared with the approximately 700-donor mean, an Asian-associated ancestry cluster reportedly had fewer N-insertions, according to a later analysis.

Both 60 Vbeta primers and 13 Jbeta primers went into the PCR. Some clones are missing from TCRdb's copy, which holds only in-frame ones; the method was immunoSEQ multiplex PCR. The repertoire includes 150,000 to 200,000 clones, around 75% of them detected once, and roughly 3% sits in the top ten. Though nominally healthy at sampling, donors likely had unrecorded immune exposures. This clonotype was obtained from a female donor in good health and CMV-seronegative. The sequencing input was PBMCs.

For the CDR3, the DNA is TGTGCCAGCAGCTTAGTACTAGCGGGCTCCCGGGGGACCCAGTACTTC. This gives the protein CASSLVLAGSRGTQYF. The gene calls are TRBV11-2 and TRBJ2-5, with 9 bases identical to TRBD2. This CDR3 is 16 amino acids long. V shed 1 base, J shed 7 bases, and the junction held 10 bases outside the gene matches. Germline loops: CDR1 SGHAT, CDR2 FQNNGV. The full variable domain, rest sourced from reference TRBV11-2 and TRBJ2-5, is EAGVAQSPRYKIIEKRQSVAFWCNPISGHATLYWYQQILGQGPKLLIQFQNNGVVDDSQLPKDRFSAERLKGVDSTLKIQPAKLEDSAVYLCASSLVLAGSRGTQYFGPGTRLLVL.